A single T cell receptor (beta chain) is shown here with its context. The germline V and J ends were trimmed by 6 bases and 6 bases, with 9 bases remaining between them. Germline assignment: CDR1 MDHEN and CDR2 SYDVKM. This CDR3 spans 11 amino acids. The data derive from a study of technical replicates of blood from several donors. Generated by immunoSEQ multiplex PCR, the TCRdb table keeps only in-frame clones and is missing some. The table has tens of thousands of clones, over 85% seen once. The sequence came from a human donor in good health. The V and J genes are TRBV28 and TRBJ2-7; the D is unclear. The sample consisted of T cells isolated from PBMCs. This CDR3 is CASSPLGEQYF. In nucleotides, the CDR3 is TGTGCCAGCAGCCCCCTAGGCGAGCAGTACTTC. Full variable domain (remainder filled in from reference TRBV28 and TRBJ2-7): DVKVTQSSRYLVKRTGEKVFLECVQDMDHENMFWYRQDPGLGLRLIYFSYDVKMKEKGDIPEGYSVSREKKERFSLILESASTNQTSMYLCASSPLGEQYFGPGTRLTVT.